One and the same sample provided the 6 T cell receptor beta chains below, sequenced in a study of shared clonotypes between healthy human individuals. Here immunoSEQ multiplex PCR was the method, and the copy in TCRdb shows in-frame clones only, minus some. The sample carries roughly 1,100,000 clones, about 75% recorded once. The source material was memory CD4+ T cells sorted from blood. The subset is: CD45RA-negative fraction. These TCRs come from a man aged 18 to 30 in good health.

The chain recombines TRBV7-2 with TRBJ2-3; D not resolved. Between the trimmed V and J ends, which lost 5 bases and 5 bases, there was a span of 14 bases. Germline CDR1 reads SGHTA; CDR2 reads FQGNSA. CDR3 length: 14 amino acids. The CDR3 reads CASSPVPLLDTQYF. CDR3 sequence (DNA): TGTGCCAGCAGCCCAGTTCCTCTCCTAGATACGCAGTATTTT.

This chain joins TRBV11-2 and TRBJ2-3; TRBD1 agrees at 7 bases. This CDR3 is 15 amino acids long. Trimming at V came to 4 bases and at J to 0 bases, leaving 4 bases not matched to a gene. Germline V gene data show CDR1 as SGHAT and CDR2 as FQNNGV. The CDR3 DNA reads as TGTGCCAGCAGCTCCGGGACAGTTAGCACAGATACGCAGTATTTT. Its translation: CASSSGTVSTDTQYF.

This chain uses TRBV5-4 with TRBJ2-7; perhaps TRBD1 as D (6 bases). The germline V and J ends were trimmed by 2 bases and 6 bases, with 12 bases remaining between them. This CDR3 spans 13 amino acids. Looked up from germline, CDR1 is SGHNT and CDR2 is YYREEE (reference sequence). CDR3: CASSFNRAGEQYF. Here the CDR3 DNA reads TGTGCCAGCAGCTTTAACAGGGCCGGCGAGCAGTACTTC.

The chain employs TRBV12-5 and TRBJ2-2; D is uncertain. Germline V lookup: CDR1 LGHNT, CDR2 FRNRAP. V lost 5 bases and J lost 3, with 16 bases in between. The CDR3 is made up of 16 amino acids. CDR3 nucleotides: TGTGCTAGTGGTGGTGGGGTGAGCGAGTACACCGGGGAGCTGTTTTTT. It specifies CASGGGVSEYTGELFF.

This chain uses TRBV7-6 with TRBJ2-5, with a tentative D call TRBD2 (6 bases). With 5 bases removed from V and 2 bases from J, the gap between germline ends came to 15 bases. The germline CDR1 and CDR2 sequences are SGHVS and FNYEAQ. The CDR3 has 15 residues. CDR3: CASSTSGREQETQYF. DNA for the CDR3: TGTGCCAGCAGCACCTCTGGACGGGAGCAAGAGACCCAGTACTTC.

The CDR3 sequence is CSVRPGGNTGELFF. CDR3 nucleotides: TGCAGCGTACGGCCCGGGGGCAACACCGGGGAGCTGTTTTTT. The V call is TRBV29-1, the J call TRBJ2-2; D could derive from TRBD1 or TRBD2 (6 bases each). The V gene's germline CDR1 is SQVTM and CDR2 ANQGSEA. The V gene lost 6 bases and the J gene lost 2 bases, with 13 bases spanning the gap. This CDR3 contains 14 residues.